The sequence of this T cell receptor (beta chain) was determined in a study of blood T cell repertoires in COVID-19. Study information: T cells, B-cell-depleted T cells, or PBMCs provided the cDNA or gDNA that served as material.

All enrollees were roughly 18 to 90 years old and from some 24 US areas. Participants had their cohort set by participant-reported clinical history. Per the authors' pipeline: Researchers report that nucleated cell counts were estimated from reference gene primer amplification. Profiling relied on immunoSEQ multiplex PCR, and the TCRdb table lists in-frame clones only, not all of them. V, J and clone size derive from that table, while D and trimming were established from the DNA sequence. The profile shows fewer than 350,000 clones, 85% to 90% of them singletons. The CDR3 has 14 residues. Looked up from germline, CDR1 is MDHEN and CDR2 is SYDVKM. V was shortened by 4 bases and J by 7 bases, with 14 bases between the two germline ends.

This receptor was taken from a woman in her twenties or thirties with acute COVID-19. The sample comprised PBMCs or T cells enriched from blood (not recorded which). V is TRBV28 and J is TRBJ1-5; maybe TRBD1 (6 bases). The chain's CDR3 is CASSSHRDAQPQHF. CDR3 nucleotide sequence: TGTGCCAGCAGTTCACACAGGGATGCCCAGCCCCAGCATTTT.